This T cell receptor (beta chain) originates from a study of beta chain features in type 1 diabetes. Study-level background: Cell yields, gender and age were similar in healthy donors and patients.

This CDR3 contains 15 residues. Trimming cost V 6 bases and J 1 base, with 15 bases left between them. Germline CDR1 and CDR2: SGHDT and YYEEEE. Points on this clone: The antigen remains undetermined.

Findings and limits, study-wide: Among patients with Type 1 diabetes, TCRB CDR3s were moderately but significantly shorter in every one of the four CD4+ subsets.

Expressed TCRB transcripts were sequenced because the isolated RNA had all been reverse transcribed beforehand. The read count averaged about 3.6 million across naive, central memory and regulatory T cell samples. Generated by immunoSEQ multiplex PCR, the TCRdb table keeps only in-frame clones and is missing some. Here the sample spans 300,000 to 350,000 clones, about 15% being singletons. The chain links TRBV5-6 to TRBJ2-3; D is uncertain. This clonotype originated in a man aged 30 to 39 in good health. Material for sequencing was central memory CD4+ T cells from blood. CDR3 region: CASNPMGTGTDTQYF. The CDR3 bases are TGTGCCAGCAACCCCATGGGCACCGGCACAGATACGCAGTATTTT. Based on the CDR3 plus reference TRBV5-6 and TRBJ2-3, the full variable domain is DAGVTQSPTHLIKTRGQQVTLRCSPKSGHDTVSWYQQALGQGPQFIFQYYEEEERQRGNFPDRFSGHQFPNYSSELNVNALLLGDSALYLCASNPMGTGTDTQYFGPGTRLTVL.